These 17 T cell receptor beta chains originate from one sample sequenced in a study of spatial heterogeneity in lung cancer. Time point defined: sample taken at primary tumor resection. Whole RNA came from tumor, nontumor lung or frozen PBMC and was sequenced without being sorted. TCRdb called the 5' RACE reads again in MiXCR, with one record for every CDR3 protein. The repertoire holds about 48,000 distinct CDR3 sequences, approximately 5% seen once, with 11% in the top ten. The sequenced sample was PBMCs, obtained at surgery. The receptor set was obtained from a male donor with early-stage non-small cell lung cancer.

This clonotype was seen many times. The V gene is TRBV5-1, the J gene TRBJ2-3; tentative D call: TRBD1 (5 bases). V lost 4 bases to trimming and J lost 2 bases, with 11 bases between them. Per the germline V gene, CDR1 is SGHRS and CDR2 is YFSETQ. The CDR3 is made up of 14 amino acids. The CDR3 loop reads CASSPGHDTDTQYF. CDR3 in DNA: TGCGCCAGCAGCCCCGGACACGACACAGATACGCAGTATTTT.

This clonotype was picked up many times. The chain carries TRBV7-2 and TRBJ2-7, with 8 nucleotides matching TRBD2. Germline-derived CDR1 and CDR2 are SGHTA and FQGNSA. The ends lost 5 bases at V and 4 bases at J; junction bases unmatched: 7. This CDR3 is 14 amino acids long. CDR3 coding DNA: TGTGCCAGCAGCCTCTTCCGGGAGGGGTACGAGCAGTACTTC. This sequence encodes CASSLFREGYEQYF.

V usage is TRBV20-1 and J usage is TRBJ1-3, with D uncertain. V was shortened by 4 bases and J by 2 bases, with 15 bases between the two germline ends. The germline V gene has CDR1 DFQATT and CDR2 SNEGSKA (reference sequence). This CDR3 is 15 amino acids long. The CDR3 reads CSATSGTGPGNTIYF. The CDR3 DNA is TGCAGTGCTACCTCAGGCACCGGCCCTGGAAACACCATATATTTT.

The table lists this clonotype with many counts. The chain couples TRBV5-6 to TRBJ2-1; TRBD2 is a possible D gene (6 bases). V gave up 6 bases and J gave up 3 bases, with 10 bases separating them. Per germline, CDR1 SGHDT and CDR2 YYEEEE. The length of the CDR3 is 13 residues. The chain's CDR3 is CASTSDYYNEQFF. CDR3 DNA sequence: TGTGCCAGCACCTCGGACTACTACAATGAGCAGTTCTTC.

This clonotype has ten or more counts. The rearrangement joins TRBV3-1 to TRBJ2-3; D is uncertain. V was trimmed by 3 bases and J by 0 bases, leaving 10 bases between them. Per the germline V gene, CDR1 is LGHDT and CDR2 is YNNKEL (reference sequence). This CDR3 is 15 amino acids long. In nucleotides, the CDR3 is TGTGCCAGCAGCCATCGAAGGACCAGCACAGATACGCAGTATTTT. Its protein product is CASSHRRTSTDTQYF.

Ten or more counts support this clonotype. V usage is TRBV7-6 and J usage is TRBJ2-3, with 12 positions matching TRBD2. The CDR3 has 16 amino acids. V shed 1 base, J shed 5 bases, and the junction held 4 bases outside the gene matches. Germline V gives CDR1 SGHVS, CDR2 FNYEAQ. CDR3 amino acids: CASSLGLAGGQDTQYF. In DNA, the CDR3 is TGTGCCAGCAGCTTAGGCCTAGCGGGAGGGCAAGATACGCAGTATTTT.

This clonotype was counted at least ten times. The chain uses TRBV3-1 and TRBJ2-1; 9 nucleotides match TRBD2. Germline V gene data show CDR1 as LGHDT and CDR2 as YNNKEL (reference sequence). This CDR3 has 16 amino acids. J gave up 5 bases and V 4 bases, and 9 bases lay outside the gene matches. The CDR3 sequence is CASSLLGSGRNNEQFF. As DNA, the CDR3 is TGTGCCAGCAGCCTCCTGGGGAGCGGGAGGAACAATGAGCAGTTCTTC.

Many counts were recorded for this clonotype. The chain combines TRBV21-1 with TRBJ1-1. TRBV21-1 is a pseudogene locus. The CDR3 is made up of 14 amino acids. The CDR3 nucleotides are TGTGCCAGCAGCAAAGTGGCAGAGAACACTGAAGCTTTCTTT. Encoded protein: CASSKVAENTEAFF.

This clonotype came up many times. The CDR3, as DNA: TGTGCCAGTAGTGTACGTTATGGCTACACCTTC. Amino acid sequence: CASSVRYGYTF. The genes are TRBV19 and TRBJ1-2; D is ambiguous. Trimming took off 5 bases at V and 5 bases at J, with 6 bases between the two ends. This CDR3 region has 11 residues. Germline V CDR1 and CDR2: LNHDA, SQIVND (reference sequence).

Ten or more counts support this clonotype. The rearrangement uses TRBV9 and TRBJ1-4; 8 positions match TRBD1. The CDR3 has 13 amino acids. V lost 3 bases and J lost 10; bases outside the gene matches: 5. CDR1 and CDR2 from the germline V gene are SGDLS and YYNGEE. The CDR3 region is CASSATGGSKLFF. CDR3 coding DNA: TGTGCCAGCAGCGCTACAGGGGGTTCAAAACTGTTTTTT.

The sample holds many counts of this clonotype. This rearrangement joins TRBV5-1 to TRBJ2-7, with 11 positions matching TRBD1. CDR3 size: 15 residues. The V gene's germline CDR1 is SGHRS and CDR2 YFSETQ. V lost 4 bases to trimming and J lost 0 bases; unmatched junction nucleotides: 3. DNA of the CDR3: TGCGCCAGCAGCCTGGGGACAGGGGGCTCCTACGAGCAGTACTTC. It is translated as CASSLGTGGSYEQYF.

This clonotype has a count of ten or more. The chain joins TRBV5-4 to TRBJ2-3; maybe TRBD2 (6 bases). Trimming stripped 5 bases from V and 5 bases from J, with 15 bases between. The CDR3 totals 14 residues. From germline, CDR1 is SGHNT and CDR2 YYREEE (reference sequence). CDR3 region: CASSPAQGGDTQYF. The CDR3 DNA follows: TGTGCCAGCAGTCCCGCCCAGGGAGGAGATACGCAGTATTTT.

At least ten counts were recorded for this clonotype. In DNA, the CDR3 is TGCGCCAGCAGCACACAGGGAGGCACAGATACGCAGTATTTT. Protein product: CASSTQGGTDTQYF. The chain uses TRBV5-1 and TRBJ2-3, with a possible D match to TRBD1 (6 bases). V lost 4 bases, J lost 1 base, and 10 bases lay in between. The V gene's germline CDR1 is SGHRS and CDR2 YFSETQ. The CDR3 is 14 amino acids.

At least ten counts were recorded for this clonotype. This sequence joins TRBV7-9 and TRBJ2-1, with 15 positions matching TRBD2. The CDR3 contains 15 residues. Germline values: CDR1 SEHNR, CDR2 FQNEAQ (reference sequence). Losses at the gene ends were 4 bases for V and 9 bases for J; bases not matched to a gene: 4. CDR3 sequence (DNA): TGTGCCAGCAGCTGGACTAGCGGGAGGGCCAGTGAGCAGTTCTTC. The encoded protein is CASSWTSGRASEQFF.

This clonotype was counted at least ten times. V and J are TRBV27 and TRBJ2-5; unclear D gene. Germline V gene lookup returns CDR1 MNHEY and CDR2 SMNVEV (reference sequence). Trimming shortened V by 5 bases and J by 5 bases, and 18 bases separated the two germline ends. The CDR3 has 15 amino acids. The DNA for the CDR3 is TGTGCCAGCAGTCCCTGGTCGACGGGTAGTGAGACCCAGTACTTC. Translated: CASSPWSTGSETQYF.

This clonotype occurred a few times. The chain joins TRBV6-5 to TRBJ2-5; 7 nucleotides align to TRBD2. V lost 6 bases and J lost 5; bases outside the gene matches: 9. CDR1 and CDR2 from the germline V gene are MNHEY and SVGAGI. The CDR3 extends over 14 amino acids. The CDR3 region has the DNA TGTGCCAGCAGGGGATGGGGGGGAGAGGAGACCCAGTACTTC. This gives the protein CASRGWGGEETQYF.

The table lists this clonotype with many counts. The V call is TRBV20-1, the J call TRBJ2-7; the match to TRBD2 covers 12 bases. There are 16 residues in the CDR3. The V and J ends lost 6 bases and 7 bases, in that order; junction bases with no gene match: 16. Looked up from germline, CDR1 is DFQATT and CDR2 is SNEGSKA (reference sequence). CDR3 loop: CSATPGLAGNPGEQYF. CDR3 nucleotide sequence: TGCAGTGCAACACCGGGACTAGCGGGTAACCCTGGGGAGCAGTACTTC.